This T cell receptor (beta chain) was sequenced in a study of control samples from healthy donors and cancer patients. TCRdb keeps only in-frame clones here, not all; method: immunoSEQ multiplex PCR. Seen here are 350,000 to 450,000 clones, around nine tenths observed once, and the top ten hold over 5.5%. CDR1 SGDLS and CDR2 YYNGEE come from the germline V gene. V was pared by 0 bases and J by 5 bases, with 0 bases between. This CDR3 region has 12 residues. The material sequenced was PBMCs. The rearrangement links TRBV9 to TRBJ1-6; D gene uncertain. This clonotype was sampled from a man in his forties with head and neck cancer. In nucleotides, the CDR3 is TGTGCCAGCAGCGTAGATAATTCACCCCTCCACTTT. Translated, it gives CASSVDNSPLHF.